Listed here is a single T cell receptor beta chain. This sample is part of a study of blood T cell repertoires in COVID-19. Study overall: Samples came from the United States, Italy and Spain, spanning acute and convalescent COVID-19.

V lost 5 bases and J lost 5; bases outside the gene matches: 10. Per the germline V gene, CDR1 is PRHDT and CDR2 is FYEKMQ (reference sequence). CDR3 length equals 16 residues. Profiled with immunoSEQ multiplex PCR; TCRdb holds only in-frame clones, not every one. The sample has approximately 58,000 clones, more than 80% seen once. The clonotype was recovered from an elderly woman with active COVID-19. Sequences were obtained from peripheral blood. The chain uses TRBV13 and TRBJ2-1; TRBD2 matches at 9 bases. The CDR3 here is CASSTYRLADHNEQFF. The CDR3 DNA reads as TGTGCCAGCAGCACATACAGACTAGCGGATCACAATGAGCAGTTCTTC.